The TCR beta chain under discussion was sequenced for a study of cytomegalovirus exposure and HLA in healthy donors. Overall study: In a later analysis, it was reported that the 120 validation repertoires had been produced on the same platform as the 500 to 850 repertoires belonging to the first cohort.

Germline assignment: CDR1 MDHEN and CDR2 SYDVKM. Trimming took 6 bases from V and 5 from J; bases not matched to a gene: 6. The CDR3 spans 13 residues. Study-wide results and limits: In a later analysis, first-cohort TCR clusters were found to tend to co-occur in the roughly 120 validation repertoires.

In the case of this clone: The antigen remains unidentified.

Generated by immunoSEQ multiplex PCR, the TCRdb table keeps only in-frame clones and is missing some. This table has more than 90,000 clones, about 84% appearing once. Source material: PBMCs. This receptor was obtained from a young man in good health and CMV-seronegative. This rearrangement joins TRBV28 to TRBJ1-1; 7 bases line up with TRBD1. The CDR3: CASSLLQGTEAFF. The CDR3 bases are TGTGCCAGCAGCCTCCTACAGGGGACTGAAGCTTTCTTT.